A selection of T cell receptor beta chains follows, all from one sample in a study of blood T cells in healthy people across ages. TCRdb re-called the 5' RACE reads with MiXCR, one entry per CDR3 protein. The data contain fewer than 900,000 distinct CDR3 sequences, roughly 35% of them singletons. The source material was blood. These receptors were obtained from a man in his late teens or twenties in good health. Each CDR3 is given with its conserved first and last residue. Each record gives: D gene, V gene, J gene, CDR3 protein. The D gene is left open where the match is weak.

D: NA; V: TRBV5-1; J: TRBJ2-5; CDR3: CASSWDGQETQYF
D: TRBD1; V: TRBV20-1; J: TRBJ1-1; CDR3: CSPEGAKSNTEAFF
D: NA; V: TRBV13; J: TRBJ1-2; CDR3: CASSLGQVNANNYGYTF
D: NA; V: TRBV6-5; J: TRBJ1-2; CDR3: CASSASTALGGYTF
D: TRBD1; V: TRBV6-5; J: TRBJ2-5; CDR3: CASSPPRQGNLETQYF
D: TRBD2; V: TRBV13; J: TRBJ2-3; CDR3: CASSLAPLAGETDTQYF
D: NA; V: TRBV6-5; J: TRBJ2-5; CDR3: CASSYGGSQETQYF
D: NA; V: TRBV15; J: TRBJ2-5; CDR3: CATSRDWGGSQETQYF
D: TRBD2; V: TRBV7-2; J: TRBJ2-5; CDR3: CASSWAAGVQETQYF
D: NA; V: TRBV6-5; J: TRBJ1-5; CDR3: CASSFRFNQPQHF
D: NA; V: TRBV6-2/TRBV6-3; J: TRBJ1-2; CDR3: CASSYQGRGANYGYTF
D: TRBD1; V: TRBV12-3/TRBV12-4; J: TRBJ1-5; CDR3: CASSLGQGALSNQPQHF
D: TRBD1; V: TRBV3-1; J: TRBJ2-1; CDR3: CASSGTGIYNEQFF
D: NA; V: TRBV2; J: TRBJ1-5; CDR3: CASNQGNNQPQHF
D: NA; V: TRBV25-1; J: TRBJ1-2; CDR3: CASSDFRGGPYGYTF
D: TRBD1; V: TRBV4-2; J: TRBJ2-1; CDR3: CASSQDSGTGGNEQFF
D: NA; V: TRBV5-4; J: TRBJ1-1; CDR3: CASSEIGFTEAFF
D: NA; V: TRBV12-3/TRBV12-4; J: TRBJ1-1; CDR3: CASSVQVAEAFF
D: NA; V: TRBV7-9; J: TRBJ2-1; CDR3: CASSLDGGPEQFF
D: TRBD1; V: TRBV28; J: TRBJ1-1; CDR3: CASRPTGFGNTEAFF
D: NA; V: TRBV3-1; J: TRBJ1-2; CDR3: CASSQDASGPEGYTF
D: TRBD1; V: TRBV6-2/TRBV6-3; J: TRBJ2-3; CDR3: CAVQQGAVTDTQYF
D: TRBD1; V: TRBV9; J: TRBJ2-1; CDR3: CASSSTNRGSYNEQFF
D: NA; V: TRBV4-3; J: TRBJ1-4; CDR3: CASSQGVRGVNEKLFF
D: NA; V: TRBV29-1; J: TRBJ2-3; CDR3: CSVEGPVTADTQYF
D: TRBD1; V: TRBV12-3/TRBV12-4; J: NA; CDR3: CASSLVGTGIEQYF
D: NA; V: TRBV18; J: TRBJ2-1; CDR3: CASSRGVTSGPYNEQFF
D: TRBD2; V: TRBV10-3; J: TRBJ2-1; CDR3: CAISGLAGGTLFYNEQFF
D: TRBD1; V: TRBV14; J: TRBJ2-6; CDR3: CASRGTAASVPTF
D: NA; V: TRBV7-2; J: TRBJ1-1; CDR3: CASSPLSPGTPMNTEAFF
D: NA; V: TRBV20-1; J: TRBJ1-5; CDR3: CRGTREGQPQHF
D: NA; V: TRBV5-1; J: TRBJ2-2; CDR3: CASSLAGDDTGELFF
D: NA; V: TRBV5-5; J: TRBJ1-5; CDR3: CASSPGLGNQPQHF
D: NA; V: TRBV9; J: TRBJ2-3; CDR3: CASSVGGDTDTQYF
D: NA; V: TRBV12-3/TRBV12-4; J: TRBJ1-1; CDR3: CASSLWAARRLETFF
D: NA; V: TRBV6-5; J: TRBJ2-5; CDR3: CASSSDGALQETQYF
D: TRBD2; V: TRBV20-1; J: TRBJ2-5; CDR3: CSASPGGPETQYF
D: TRBD2; V: TRBV6-1; J: TRBJ2-5; CDR3: CASTETSGGKQETQYF
D: TRBD1; V: TRBV9; J: TRBJ1-2; CDR3: CASSVNAGQSYGYTF
D: TRBD1; V: TRBV4-1; J: TRBJ1-5; CDR3: CASPNAGGQGNGGNQPQHF
D: NA; V: TRBV14; J: TRBJ2-3; CDR3: CASSQVPDTQYF
D: NA; V: TRBV6-5; J: TRBJ1-6; CDR3: CASRDGGSPLHF
D: TRBD1; V: TRBV4-1; J: TRBJ2-1; CDR3: CTSSQDGGTGSYNEQFF
D: NA; V: TRBV27; J: TRBJ2-5; CDR3: CASSWGLVSQETQYF
D: TRBD2; V: TRBV20-1; J: NA; CDR3: CSARPSGGYNEQYF
D: NA; V: TRBV27; J: TRBJ1-2; CDR3: CASSYVPGQYGYTF